The rows below give T cell receptor beta chains drawn from one sample of a study of OX40 agonist ivuxolimab in advanced cancers. Sequencing used immunoSEQ multiplex PCR; TCRdb keeps in-frame clones, though not all of them. The table shows under 60,000 clones, with approximately 90% occurring only once. The sample in question was CD4+ or CD8+ T cells sorted from blood, obtained in a trial of the OX40 agonist ivuxolimab. The source is an adult with an advanced solid tumor such as melanoma, head and neck, liver or kidney cancer. Both conserved end residues are part of each CDR3. The D gene is left open where the match is weak. The size of a clone is reported for some rows only, either as once, few or many, or as a class for expanded clones.

clone_size j_call d_call v_call cdr3_nt cdr3_aa
- TRBJ2-7 - TRBV20-1 TGCAGTGCTAGAGCGTCTTACGAGCAGTACTTC CSARASYEQYF
- TRBJ2-7 - TRBV6-5 TGTGCCAGCAGTTACATGGGGGACCACCGAGGCGAGCAGTACTTC CASSYMGDHRGEQYF
- TRBJ2-7 TRBD2 TRBV4-1 TGCGCCAGCAGCCCCAATGAACTAGCGGGGGGGGCAACCACCTACGAGCAGTACTTC CASSPNELAGGATTYEQYF
few TRBJ2-7 - TRBV28 TGTGCCAGCAGCCTTAACAACTACGAGCAGTACTTC CASSLNNYEQYF
- TRBJ2-7 - TRBV19 TGTGCCAGTAGTATGACGGCCTCCTACGAGCAGTACTTC CASSMTASYEQYF
- TRBJ1-2 - TRBV6-5 TGTGCCAGCAGTCCTACTAGATTCGCTGGCTACACCTTC CASSPTRFAGYTF
- TRBJ1-1 - TRBV7-9 TGTGCCAGCGTGGCCATGAACACTGAAGCTTTCTTT CASVAMNTEAFF
- TRBJ2-2 TRBD1 TRBV28 TGTGCCAGCAGTAGACAGGGGGCGAACACCGGGGAGCTGTTTTTT CASSRQGANTGELFF
- TRBJ1-6 - TRBV7-9 TGTGCCAGCGGGGATCTTAATTCACCCCTCCACTTT CASGDLNSPLHF
- TRBJ2-7 TRBD1 TRBV4-1 TGCGCCAGCAGCCAAGACCCCGGGACAGGGGCCTACGAGCAGTACTTC CASSQDPGTGAYEQYF
- TRBJ2-7 - TRBV19 TGTGCCAGTAGTACTGAACTGGCATGGGGTGGTTACGAGCAGTACTTC CASSTELAWGGYEQYF
once TRBJ2-5 - TRBV6-5 TGTGCCAGCAGTTACTTCGGGGGACCGAACCAAGAGACCCAGTACTTC CASSYFGGPNQETQYF
- TRBJ1-1 TRBD1 TRBV7-8 TGTGCCAGCAGCTTGGACAGGATGAACACTGAAGCTTTCTTT CASSLDRMNTEAFF
once TRBJ2-7 TRBD2 TRBV29-1 TGCAGCGTTGGAGAACAGGGTGAGCGGGAGTACGAGCAGTACTTC CSVGEQGEREYEQYF
- TRBJ2-1 - TRBV7-8 TGTGCCAGCAGCTTAGCGAGAGGACGGCCCGAGGTGTCCTACAATGAGCAGTTCTTC CASSLARGRPEVSYNEQFF
- TRBJ2-5 TRBD2 TRBV5-1 TGCGCCAGCAGCTTGGGAGCGGGAGCAGGGGAGACCCAGTACTTC CASSLGAGAGETQYF
- TRBJ2-7 - TRBV27 TGTGCCAGCAGTCTACCCTACGAGCAGTACTTC CASSLPYEQYF
- TRBJ2-5 - TRBV2 TGTGCCAGCAGTGAAGCGGGCGGATCCGGAGAGACCCAGTACTTC CASSEAGGSGETQYF
- TRBJ2-7 - TRBV15 TGTGCCACCAGCGACAGGAGCTCCTACGAGCAGTACTTC CATSDRSSYEQYF
- TRBJ1-2 - TRBV11-2 TGTGCCAGCAGCTTGGGGAACTATGGCTACACCTTC CASSLGNYGYTF
- TRBJ2-5 TRBD1 TRBV19 TGTGCCAGTAGTACCTTATGGACAGGGGGCTGGGAGACCCAGTACTTC CASSTLWTGGWETQYF
- TRBJ2-7 - TRBV6-1 TGTGCCGCGGGCGCCTACGAGCAGTACTTC CAAGAYEQYF
- TRBJ2-1 TRBD1 TRBV6-4 TGTGCCAGCGCTGAGGCCAGGGGGCCACTCAATGAGCAGTTCTTC CASAEARGPLNEQFF